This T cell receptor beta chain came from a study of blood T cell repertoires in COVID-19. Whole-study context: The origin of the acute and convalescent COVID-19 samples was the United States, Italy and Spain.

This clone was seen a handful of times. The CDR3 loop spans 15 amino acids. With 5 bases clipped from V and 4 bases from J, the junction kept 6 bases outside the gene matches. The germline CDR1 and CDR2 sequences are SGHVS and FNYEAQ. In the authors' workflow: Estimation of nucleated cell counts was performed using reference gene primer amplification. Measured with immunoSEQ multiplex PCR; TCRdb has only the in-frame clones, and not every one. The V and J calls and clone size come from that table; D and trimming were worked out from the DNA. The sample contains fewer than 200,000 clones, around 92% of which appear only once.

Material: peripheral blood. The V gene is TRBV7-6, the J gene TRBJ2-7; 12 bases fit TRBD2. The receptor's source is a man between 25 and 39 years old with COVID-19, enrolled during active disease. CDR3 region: CASSGSSGREYEQYF. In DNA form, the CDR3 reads TGTGCCAGCAGCGGATCTAGCGGGAGGGAATACGAGCAGTACTTC. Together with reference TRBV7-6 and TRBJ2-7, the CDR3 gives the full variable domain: GAGVSQSPRYKVTKRGQDVALRCDPISGHVSLYWYRQALGQGPEFLTYFNYEAQQDKSGLPNDRFSAERPEGSISTLTIQRTEQRDSAMYRCASSGSSGREYEQYFGPGTRLTVT.